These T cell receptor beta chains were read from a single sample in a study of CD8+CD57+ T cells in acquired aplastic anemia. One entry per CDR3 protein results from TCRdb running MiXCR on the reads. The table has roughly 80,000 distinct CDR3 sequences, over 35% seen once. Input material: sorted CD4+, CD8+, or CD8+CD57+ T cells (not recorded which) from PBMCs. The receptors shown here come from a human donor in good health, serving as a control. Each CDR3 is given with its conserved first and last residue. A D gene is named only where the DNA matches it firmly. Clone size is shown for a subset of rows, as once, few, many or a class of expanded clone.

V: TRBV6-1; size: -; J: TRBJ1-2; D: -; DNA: TGTGCCAGCCGGCGGACGGGCGGCTACACCTTC; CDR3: CASRRTGGYTF
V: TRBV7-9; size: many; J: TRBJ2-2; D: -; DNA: TGTGCCAGCAGCTTAAACTCGGCAGCGAACACCGGGGAGCTGTTTTTT; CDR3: CASSLNSAANTGELFF
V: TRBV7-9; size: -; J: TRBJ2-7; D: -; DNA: TGTGCCAGCAGCCCGGCGGGTAGGGAGCAGTACTTC; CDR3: CASSPAGREQYF
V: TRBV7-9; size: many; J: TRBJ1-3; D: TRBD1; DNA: TGTGCCAGCAGCTCGACAGGGGGCGATGGAAACACCATATATTTT; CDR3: CASSSTGGDGNTIYF
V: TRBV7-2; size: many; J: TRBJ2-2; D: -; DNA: TGTGCCAGCAGCTTAGGAGCGTTATCTGGGGAGCTGTTTTTT; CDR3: CASSLGALSGELFF
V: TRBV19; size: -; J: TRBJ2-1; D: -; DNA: TGTGCCAGTAGTATAGATCGAGGGTACAATGAGCAGTTCTTC; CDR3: CASSIDRGYNEQFF
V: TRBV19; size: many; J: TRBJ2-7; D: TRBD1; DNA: TGTGCCAGTAGTATTCAGGGGGCCTACGAGCAGTACTTC; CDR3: CASSIQGAYEQYF
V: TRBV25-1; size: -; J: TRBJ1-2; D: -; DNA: TGTGCCAGCAGTGAAATGGGGTTCTATGGCTACACCTTC; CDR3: CASSEMGFYGYTF
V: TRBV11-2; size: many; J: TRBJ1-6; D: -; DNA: TGTGCCAGCAGCCGCTCGACAGACCTTAATTCACCCCTCCACTTT; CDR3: CASSRSTDLNSPLHF
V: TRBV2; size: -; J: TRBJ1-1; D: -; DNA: TGTGCCAGCAGTGGGACGGCGGTGGGGACTGAAGCTTTCTTT; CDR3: CASSGTAVGTEAFF
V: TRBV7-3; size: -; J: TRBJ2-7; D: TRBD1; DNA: TGTGCCAGCAGCTTAACGGGACAGGGCTACGAGCAGTACTTC; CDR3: CASSLTGQGYEQYF
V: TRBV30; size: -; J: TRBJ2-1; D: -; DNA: TGTGCCTCGGACTCGCCCTTCTCCTACAATGAGCAGTTCTTC; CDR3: CASDSPFSYNEQFF
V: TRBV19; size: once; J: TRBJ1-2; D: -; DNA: TGTGCCGGTAGCCCCGGGGTTACGGATGGCTACACCTTC; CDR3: CAGSPGVTDGYTF
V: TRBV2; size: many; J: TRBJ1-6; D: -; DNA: TGTGCCAAGGACAGCTCCTATAATTCACCCCTCCACTTT; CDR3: CAKDSSYNSPLHF
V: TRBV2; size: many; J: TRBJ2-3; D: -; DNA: TGTGCCAGCGAACGGGGTGCTGGGGCAGATACGCAGTATTTT; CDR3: CASERGAGADTQYF
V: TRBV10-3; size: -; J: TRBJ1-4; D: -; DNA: TGTGCCATCAGTGAAGGAGGGATGGGGGAAAAACTGTTTTTT; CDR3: CAISEGGMGEKLFF
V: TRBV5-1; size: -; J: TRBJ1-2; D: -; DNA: TGCGCCAGCAGCTTGAGCAGGGCTAACTATGGCTACACCTTC; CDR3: CASSLSRANYGYTF
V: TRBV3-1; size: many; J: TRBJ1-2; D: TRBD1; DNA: TGTGCCAGCCGACAGGACAGGGGGCAGGGCTACACCTTC; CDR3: CASRQDRGQGYTF
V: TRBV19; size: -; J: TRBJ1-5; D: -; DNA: TGTGCCAGTAGTATAGGGCAGAACAATCAGCCCCAGCATTTT; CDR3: CASSIGQNNQPQHF
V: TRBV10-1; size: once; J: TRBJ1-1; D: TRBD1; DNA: TGCGCCAGGTCCCATAGGACAGGGGGTACTGAAGCTTTCTTT; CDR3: CARSHRTGGTEAFF
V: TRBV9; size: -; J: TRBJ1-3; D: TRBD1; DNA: TGTGCCAGCAGCGTAGGGCAGGGGGTTGGAAACACCATATATTTT; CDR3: CASSVGQGVGNTIYF
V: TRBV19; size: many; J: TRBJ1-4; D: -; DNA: TGTGCCAGTAGTATAGGGGACGGTGGGCTGGAGGTGTTTTTT; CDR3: CASSIGDGGLEVFF
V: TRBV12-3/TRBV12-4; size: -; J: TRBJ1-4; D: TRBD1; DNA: TGTACCAGCAGTGATACAGGGGTCAATGAAAAACTGTTTTTT; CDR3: CTSSDTGVNEKLFF
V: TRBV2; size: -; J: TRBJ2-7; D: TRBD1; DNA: TGTGCCAGCAGCGTAGCCGTGGGACAGGCCTACGAGCAGTACTTC; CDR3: CASSVAVGQAYEQYF
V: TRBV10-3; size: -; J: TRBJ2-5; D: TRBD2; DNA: TGTGCCATCAGTGAGGGGACTAGCGGGGTACAAGAGACCCAGTACTTC; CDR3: CAISEGTSGVQETQYF
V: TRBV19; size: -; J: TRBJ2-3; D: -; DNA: TGTGCCAGTACCCGGACGGACCGTAGCACAGATACGCAGTATTTT; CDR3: CASTRTDRSTDTQYF
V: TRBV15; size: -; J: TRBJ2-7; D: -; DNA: TGTGCCACCAGCAGAGATCCGGGGGTTCTCTACGAGCAGTACTTC; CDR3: CATSRDPGVLYEQYF
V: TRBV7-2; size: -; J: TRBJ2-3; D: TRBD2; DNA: TGTGCCAGCAGGGTAGCGGGAGCGGGTGATACGCAGTATTTT; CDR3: CASRVAGAGDTQYF
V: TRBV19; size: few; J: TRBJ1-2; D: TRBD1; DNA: TGTGCCAGCAAAAACAGGGACAGCCCGGGATCTGCGGACTATGGCAACACCTTC; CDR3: CASKNRDSPGSADYGNTF
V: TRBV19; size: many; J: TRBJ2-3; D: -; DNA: TGTGCCAGTAGTCCCCGGGGTGGAATCATAGGTCACGATACGCAGTATTTT; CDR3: CASSPRGGIIGHDTQYF
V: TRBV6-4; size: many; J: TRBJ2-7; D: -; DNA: TGTGCCAGCAGTGACCGTTGGGGAGAGGGACCTGCCTACGAGCAGTACTTC; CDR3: CASSDRWGEGPAYEQYF
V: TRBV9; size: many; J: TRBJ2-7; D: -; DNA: TGTGCCAGCAGCGTAGCTACGGAGTCTCGGGAGCAGTACTTC; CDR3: CASSVATESREQYF
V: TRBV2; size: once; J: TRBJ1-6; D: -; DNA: TGTGCCAGCAGTGATAGGCAGGAAAGGGCTTCACCCCTCCACTTT; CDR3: CASSDRQERASPLHF
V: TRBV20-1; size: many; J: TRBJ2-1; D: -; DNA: TGCAGTGCTAGTGACCCAAGCTCCTACAATGAGCAGTTCTTC; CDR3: CSASDPSSYNEQFF
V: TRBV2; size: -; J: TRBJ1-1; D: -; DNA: TGTGCCAGCAGTGGAAGAAGGGTCAACACTGAAGCTTTCTTT; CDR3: CASSGRRVNTEAFF
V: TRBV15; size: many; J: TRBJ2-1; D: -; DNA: TGTGCCACCAGCACGAGGGAGGCTAGCCTCCACAATGAGCAGTTCTTC; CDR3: CATSTREASLHNEQFF
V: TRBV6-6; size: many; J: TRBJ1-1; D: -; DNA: TGTGCCAGCAGTTACGGACGGAACACTGAAGCTTTCTTT; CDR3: CASSYGRNTEAFF
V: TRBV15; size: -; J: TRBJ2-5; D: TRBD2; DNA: TGTGCCACCAGCAGAGCCCGAGCGGGGGGCCAAGAGGCCCAGTACTTC; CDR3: CATSRARAGGQEAQYF
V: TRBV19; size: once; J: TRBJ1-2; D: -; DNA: TGTGCCAGTAGTAACTCCTGGGGGGGAATGACGGGCTACACCTTC; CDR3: CASSNSWGGMTGYTF
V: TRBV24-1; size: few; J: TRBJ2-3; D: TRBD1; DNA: TGTGCCACCAGTGATCAGGGACAGAACGGAGATACGCAGTATTTT; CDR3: CATSDQGQNGDTQYF
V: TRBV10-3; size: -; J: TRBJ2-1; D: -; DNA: TGTGCCATCAGTGACCCGGGCTCCTACAATGAGCAGTTCTTC; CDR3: CAISDPGSYNEQFF
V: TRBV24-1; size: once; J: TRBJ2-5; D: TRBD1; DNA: TGTGCCACCAGTACAGGGGATGGGGACCAAGAGACCCAGTACTTC; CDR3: CATSTGDGDQETQYF
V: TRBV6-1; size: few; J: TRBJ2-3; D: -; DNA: TGTGCCAGCAGCCCCGGGACGAAAGCCGCAGATACGCAGTATTTT; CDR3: CASSPGTKAADTQYF
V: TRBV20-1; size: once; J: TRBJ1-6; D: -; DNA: TGCAGTGCTAGAGTTACGACAGGCGTACGACCATCACCCCTCCACTTT; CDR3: CSARVTTGVRPSPLHF
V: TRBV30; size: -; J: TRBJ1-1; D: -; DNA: TGTGCCTGGAGTGTAACCAAGGGTGGCACTGAAGCTTTCTTT; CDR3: CAWSVTKGGTEAFF
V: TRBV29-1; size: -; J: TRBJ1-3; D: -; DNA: TGCAGCGTTGATGGGGGATCCGAAAACACCATATATTTT; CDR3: CSVDGGSENTIYF